These T cell receptor beta chains were read from a single sample in a study of radiotherapy plus CTLA-4 blockade in lung cancer. The table came from immunoSEQ multiplex PCR; TCRdb's copy has only in-frame clones and leaves some out. The sample has tens of thousands of clones, roughly four fifths seen once. The specimen was peripheral blood, collected from a patient treated with radiotherapy plus ipilimumab. These receptors all come from a human donor with non-small cell lung cancer who had stable disease on radiotherapy plus ipilimumab. CDR3s include the opening cysteine and the closing phenylalanine or tryptophan. Fields, in order: V gene, D gene, J gene, clone size, CDR3 protein, CDR3 DNA. The D gene is left open where the match is weak. Some rows have no size entry. The others give once, few or many, or a class for an expanded clone.

>TRBV29-1|-|TRBJ2-1|-
CSVASDSSRSSYNEQFF
TGCAGCGTTGCCTCAGACTCATCCCGGAGCTCCTACAATGAGCAGTTCTTC
>TRBV27|TRBD1|TRBJ1-1|-
CASSLTGGRTEAFF
TGTGCCAGCAGTTTGACAGGGGGCAGGACTGAAGCTTTCTTT
>TRBV18|-|TRBJ1-1|few
CASSLSSTEAFF
TGTGCCAGCTCACTTTCCTCTACTGAAGCTTTCTTT
>TRBV21-1|-|TRBJ2-1|-
CASSTTGTPNYNEQFF
TGTGCCAGCAGCACAACCGGGACTCCCAACTACAATGAGCAGTTCTTC
>TRBV9|-|TRBJ1-2|-
CASSVVTDNYGYTF
TGTGCCAGCAGCGTAGTGACAGATAACTATGGCTACACCTTC
>TRBV28|-|TRBJ2-7|-
CASSLVGAVDEQYF
TGTGCCAGCAGTTTAGTTGGGGCAGTCGACGAGCAGTACTTC
>TRBV28|TRBD2|TRBJ2-1|-
CASSQGLAFNEQFF
TGTGCCAGCAGCCAGGGACTAGCTTTCAATGAGCAGTTCTTC
>TRBV11-1|-|TRBJ1-1|-
CASSARRFEAFF
TGTGCCAGCAGCGCTCGACGGTTTGAAGCTTTCTTT
>TRBV5-1|-|TRBJ1-2|few
CASSLGKAGYGYTF
TGCGCCAGCAGCTTGGGCAAGGCAGGCTATGGCTACACCTTC
>TRBV5-4|-|TRBJ1-2|-
CASSLNEYGYTF
TGTGCCAGCAGCTTGAATGAATATGGCTACACCTTC
>TRBV29-1|TRBD1|TRBJ1-1|-
CSAQDREYGEAFF
TGCAGCGCTCAGGACAGGGAATATGGTGAAGCTTTCTTT
>TRBV7-2|TRBD2|TRBJ2-1|-
CASRQGLVGNEQFF
TGTGCCAGCAGACAAGGACTAGTTGGGAATGAGCAGTTCTTC
>TRBV2|TRBD1|TRBJ2-3|-
CASTPRDRVTDTQYF
TGTGCCAGCACCCCTCGGGACAGGGTTACAGATACGCAGTATTTT
>TRBV5-8|-|TRBJ1-5|-
CASSPGPQRIQPQHF
TGTGCCAGCAGTCCTGGCCCACAGAGGATTCAGCCCCAGCATTTT
>TRBV2|-|TRBJ1-5|-
CASSEQGRDQPQHF
TGTGCCAGCAGTGAACAGGGGCGGGATCAGCCCCAGCATTTT
>TRBV6-1|-|TRBJ2-3|-
CASRQQGVDTQYF
TGTGCCAGCAGGCAACAGGGAGTAGATACGCAGTATTTT
>TRBV7-2|TRBD2|TRBJ2-1|medium-sized
CASSSQPGVAGGGEQFF
TGTGCCAGCAGCTCACAACCTGGGGTAGCGGGAGGCGGGGAGCAGTTCTTC
>TRBV7-3|-|TRBJ2-1|-
CASSLRQGRYNEQFF
TGTGCCAGCAGCTTAAGGCAGGGCCGGTACAATGAGCAGTTCTTC
>TRBV30|-|TRBJ1-2|many
CAWSVQGPGVDGYTF
TGTGCCTGGAGTGTTCAGGGGCCAGGGGTAGATGGCTACACCTTC
>TRBV30|-|TRBJ2-7|-
CAWTPLGTTRYEQYF
TGTGCCTGGACCCCCCTTGGGACAACCCGCTACGAGCAGTACTTC
>TRBV4-1|-|TRBJ1-1|-
CASSQEEGRNTEAFF
TGCGCCAGCAGCCAAGAGGAGGGGCGGAACACTGAAGCTTTCTTT
>TRBV11-3|TRBD2|TRBJ2-1|-
CASSLVGTSGINEQFF
TGTGCCAGCAGCTTAGTTGGGACTAGCGGGATCAATGAGCAGTTCTTC
>TRBV7-2|-|TRBJ1-2|-
CASSLGAGVNYGYTF
TGTGCCAGCAGCTTAGGAGCAGGAGTTAACTATGGCTACACCTTC
>TRBV4-1|-|TRBJ2-7|once
CASSQESIHPSYEQYF
TGCGCCAGCAGCCAAGAATCTATACATCCATCCTACGAGCAGTACTTC
>TRBV27|TRBD1|TRBJ1-1|-
CASSLTGWNTEAFF
TGTGCCAGCAGTTTGACAGGGTGGAACACTGAAGCTTTCTTT
>TRBV27|-|TRBJ1-2|few
CASSLLGDTDNYGYTF
TGTGCCAGCAGTTTATTAGGGGACACTGATAACTATGGCTACACCTTC
>TRBV7-2|-|TRBJ2-7|few
CASSPEARLSYEQYF
TGTGCCAGCAGCCCGGAGGCTAGACTCTCCTACGAGCAGTACTTC
>TRBV5-1|-|TRBJ2-7|-
CASSPLGASSYEQYF
TGCGCCAGCAGCCCCCTCGGGGCCAGCTCCTACGAGCAGTACTTC